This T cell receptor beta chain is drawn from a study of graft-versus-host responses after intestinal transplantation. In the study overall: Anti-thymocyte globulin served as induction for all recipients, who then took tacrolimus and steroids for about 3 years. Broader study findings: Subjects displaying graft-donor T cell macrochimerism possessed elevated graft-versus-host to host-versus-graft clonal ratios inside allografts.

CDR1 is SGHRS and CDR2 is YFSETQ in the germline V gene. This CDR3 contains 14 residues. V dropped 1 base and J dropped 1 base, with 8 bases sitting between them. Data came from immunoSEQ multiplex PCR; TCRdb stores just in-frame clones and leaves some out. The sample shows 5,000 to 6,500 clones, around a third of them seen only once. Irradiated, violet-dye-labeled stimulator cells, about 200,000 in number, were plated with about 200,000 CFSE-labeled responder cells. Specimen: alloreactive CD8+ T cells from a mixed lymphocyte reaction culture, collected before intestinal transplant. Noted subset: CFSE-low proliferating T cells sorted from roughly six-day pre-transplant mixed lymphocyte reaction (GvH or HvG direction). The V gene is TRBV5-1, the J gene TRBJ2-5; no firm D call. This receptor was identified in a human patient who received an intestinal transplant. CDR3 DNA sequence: TGCGCCAGCAGCTTGATGGGCAGCCAAGAGACCCAGTACTTC. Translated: CASSLMGSQETQYF. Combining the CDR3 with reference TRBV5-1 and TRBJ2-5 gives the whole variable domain KAGVTQTPRYLIKTRGQQVTLSCSPISGHRSVSWYQQTPGQGLQFLFEYFSETQRNKGNFPGRFSGRQFSNSRSEMNVSTLELGDSALYLCASSLMGSQETQYFGPGTRLLVL.